The 29 T cell receptor beta chains presented below share a single source sample, sequenced in a study of blood T cells in healthy people across ages. Using a J-beta primer mix together with a sample-barcoded 5' primer, a second PCR was run for about 6 to 12 cycles. Each CDR3 protein is one row after TCRdb ran MiXCR on the 5' RACE reads. Altogether 1.5 million to 2 million distinct CDR3 sequences are present, just under 50% being singletons, with the ten largest covering about 2.1%. Sequenced input: blood. The receptor source for this set is a woman aged 40 to 50 in good health.

The V and J genes are TRBV4-2 and TRBJ2-4; no definite D call. The germline V gene encodes CDR1 LGHNA and CDR2 YNFKEQ. The V end was cut by 5 bases, the J end by 13 bases, with 27 bases between. The CDR3 totals 16 residues. CDR3 amino acids: CASSESTAISNNEQYF. DNA for the CDR3: TGTGCCAGCAGCGAAAGTACGGCGATTTCAAATAATGAGCAGTACTTC.

The chain couples TRBV12-3 or TRBV12-4 to TRBJ2-5; 8 positions agree with TRBD2. This CDR3 spans 14 amino acids. V lost 5 bases and J lost 11; bases outside the gene matches: 13. The CDR3 nucleotides read TGTGCCAGCAGTCTCGGGACTAGGCTCCATGAGCAGTACTTC. Amino acids: CASSLGTRLHEQYF.

There are a few counts of this clonotype. The chain combines TRBV11-2 with TRBJ2-5, with D possibly matching TRBD1 (6 bases). The DNA end is more similar to TRBJ2-7, so the J call may be wrong. The CDR3 is 15 residues long. Germline V gene data show CDR1 as SGHAT and CDR2 as FQNNGV. CDR3 bases: TGTGCCAGCAGCTTACCACATACAGGGACCCACGAGCAGTACTTC. Translated: CASSLPHTGTHEQYF.

The chain uses TRBV27 and TRBJ2-2; no firm D call. Germline V gives CDR1 MNHEY, CDR2 SMNVEV (reference sequence). CDR3 length: 13 residues. Between the trimmed V and J ends, which lost 6 bases and 6 bases, there was a span of 11 bases. CDR3 in amino acids: CASSPNGPGELFF. The CDR3 DNA sequence: TGTGCCAGCAGCCCCAACGGTCCCGGGGAGCTGTTTTTT.

This chain uses TRBV12-3 or TRBV12-4 with TRBJ1-5; D is possibly TRBD1 (5 bases). V was cut by 6 bases and J by 2 bases, with 20 bases left in between. The CDR3 is 17 residues long. The CDR3 region is CASSPARGWMGNQPQHF. The CDR3 bases are TGTGCCAGCAGCCCTGCGCGGGGGTGGATGGGCAATCAGCCCCAGCATTTT.

The J gene is TRBJ1-2, the V gene TRBV4-1; D remains unclear. The CDR3 runs 15 residues. The V end was cut by 0 bases, the J end by 7 bases, with 15 bases between. Germline V gene data show CDR1 as MGHRA and CDR2 as YSYEKL. CDR3 in amino acids: CASSQESGSPSGYTF. The CDR3 DNA follows: TGCGCCAGCAGCCAAGAATCAGGCTCCCCCAGTGGCTACACCTTC.

The table lists this clonotype with a count of one. The rearrangement links TRBV23-1 to TRBJ1-2; 7 bases match TRBD1. TRBV23-1 is noted as an ORF with a role that remains uncertain. This CDR3 contains 14 residues. J was trimmed by 6 bases and V by 7 bases; bases with no gene match: 11. This CDR3 is CASTQGGAHNGYTF. For the CDR3, the DNA is TGCGCCAGCACTCAGGGGGGCGCGCATAATGGCTACACCTTC.

The chain couples TRBV6-5 to TRBJ2-7; 10 positions match TRBD1. The germline gives CDR1 MNHEY, CDR2 SVGAGI. V shed 7 bases and J 4 bases; nucleotides not matched to a gene: 16. The CDR3 runs 17 residues. The CDR3, as DNA: TGTGCCAGCAATCACTTGAGGGGGACAGGGGTTGGGTACGAGCAGTACTTC. As protein: CASNHLRGTGVGYEQYF.

The rearrangement joins TRBV6-1 to TRBJ2-5; D is perhaps TRBD1 (5 bases). The J call may be wrong; the DNA end is better matched by TRBJ2-7. The V gene's germline CDR1 is MNHNS and CDR2 SASEGT. This CDR3 is 14 amino acids long. The CDR3 reads CASSEWQGLGEQYF. Written as DNA, the CDR3 is TGTGCCAGCAGTGAATGGCAGGGTTTGGGCGAGCAGTACTTC.

The chain uses TRBV20-1 and TRBJ1-1; D unclear. CDR3 size: 12 residues. CDR1 and CDR2 from the germline V gene are DFQATT and SNEGSKA (reference sequence). Trimming took 8 bases from V and 8 from J, leaving 18 bases between them. The CDR3 loop is CSSQRERGEAFF. CDR3 coding DNA: TGCAGTTCCCAGCGGGAACGTGGGGAAGCTTTCTTT.

V and J are TRBV11-2 and TRBJ2-7, with TRBD2 matching 7 bases. The CDR3 spans 16 residues. J was trimmed by 0 bases and V by 5 bases; bases with no gene match: 10. CDR1 and CDR2 (germline): SGHAT, FQNNGV. The CDR3 bases are TGTGCCAGCAGCCAGCGGGGCAGGACCCTCTCCTACGAGCAGTACTTC. It translates to CASSQRGRTLSYEQYF. The whole variable domain, remainder taken from reference TRBV11-2 and TRBJ2-7, is EAGVAQSPRYKIIEKRQSVAFWCNPISGHATLYWYQQILGQGPKLLIQFQNNGVVDDSQLPKDRFSAERLKGVDSTLKIQPAKLEDSAVYLCASSQRGRTLSYEQYFGPGTRLTVT.

This clonotype was seen a few times. The V and J genes are TRBV20-1 and TRBJ2-5; 7 nucleotides agree with TRBD2. V shed 1 base and J 2 bases; nucleotides not matched to a gene: 7. The CDR3 contains 15 residues. Looked up from germline, CDR1 is DFQATT and CDR2 is SNEGSKA (reference sequence). The CDR3 spells CSARVSGLPQETQYF. The CDR3 coding sequence is TGCAGTGCTAGAGTTTCGGGACTACCTCAAGAGACCCAGTACTTC.

The chain joins TRBV20-1 to TRBJ1-5; TRBD1 might be the D (6 bases). The length of the CDR3 is 16 residues. Trimming took off 6 bases at V and 3 bases at J, with 21 bases between the two ends. Germline assignment: CDR1 DFQATT and CDR2 SNEGSKA (reference sequence). CDR3 sequence (DNA): TGCAGTGCCAGGCTGGGGGGGCGAGGTCTCAATCAGCCCCAGCATTTT. It translates to CSARLGGRGLNQPQHF.

The J gene is TRBJ1-2, the V gene TRBV12-3 or TRBV12-4, with 7 bases that match TRBD1. This CDR3 spans 13 amino acids. V dropped 6 bases and J dropped 3; count of bases not matched to a gene: 4. For the CDR3, the DNA is TGTGCCAGCAGCCGGGACAGACACTATGGCTACACCTTC. Translating it yields CASSRDRHYGYTF.

There are a few counts of this clonotype. V is TRBV5-1 and J is TRBJ1-2, with 7 bases aligning to TRBD1. With 4 bases clipped from V and 6 bases from J, the junction kept 12 bases outside the gene matches. Germline assignment: CDR1 SGHRS and CDR2 YFSETQ. This CDR3 comprises 15 residues. The CDR3 bases are TGCGCCAGCAGCCCCCAAGACAGGGCACTGAATGGCTACACCTTC. Amino acid sequence: CASSPQDRALNGYTF.

This rearrangement joins TRBV20-1 to TRBJ2-1; no clear D gene. CDR3 length equals 15 residues. CDR1 is DFQATT and CDR2 is SNEGSKA in the germline V gene (reference sequence). Trimming shortened V by 1 base and J by 5 bases, and 15 bases separated the two germline ends. CDR3: CSARGHPKNHNEQFF. CDR3 nucleotide sequence: TGCAGTGCTAGAGGCCACCCGAAGAACCACAATGAGCAGTTCTTC.

The chain carries TRBV4-2 and TRBJ2-7; D uncertain. Judging by the DNA end, TRBJ2-5 fits better; the J call may be wrong. Per the germline V gene, CDR1 is LGHNA and CDR2 is YNFKEQ. The CDR3 spans 16 residues. The CDR3, as DNA: TGTGCCAGCAGCCAAGATGGTGCGCTGGAGAGCCAGACCCAGTACTTC. Protein: CASSQDGALESQTQYF.

This chain uses TRBV3-1 with TRBJ2-5; 10 positions match TRBD2. This CDR3 region has 17 residues. The V gene end was trimmed by 4 bases and the J gene end by 1 base; junction bases not matched to a gene: 9. Germline V gene sequence: CDR1 LGHDT, CDR2 YNNKEL (reference sequence). The CDR3 is CASSPRVGLAAQETQYF. CDR3 nucleotides: TGTGCCAGCAGCCCGCGAGTAGGACTAGCGGCCCAAGAGACCCAGTACTTC.

This clonotype has only a few counts. The genes are TRBV7-8 and TRBJ2-3, with D uncertain. Germline-derived CDR1 and CDR2 are SGHVS and FQNEAQ. V was clipped by 4 bases and J by 2 bases, with 10 bases between them. CDR3 size: 14 residues. CDR3 nucleotides: TGTGCCAGCAGCTCGGACCCAAACACAGATACGCAGTATTTT. Protein: CASSSDPNTDTQYF.

The chain links TRBV9 to TRBJ2-1, with 9 bases aligning to TRBD2. Germline V gives CDR1 SGDLS, CDR2 YYNGEE. V shed 0 bases and J 5 bases; nucleotides not matched to a gene: 6. This CDR3 is 16 amino acids long. CDR3 region: CASSVAPSGGHNEQFF. CDR3 DNA sequence: TGTGCCAGCAGCGTAGCTCCCAGCGGGGGGCACAATGAGCAGTTCTTC. The complete variable domain, with remaining parts taken from reference TRBV9 and TRBJ2-1, reads DSGVTQTPKHLITATGQRVTLRCSPRSGDLSVYWYQQSLDQGLQFLIQYYNGEERAKGNILERFSAQQFPDLHSELNLSSLELGDSALYFCASSVAPSGGHNEQFFGPGTRLTVL.

A single count supports this clonotype. The rearrangement uses TRBV9 and TRBJ1-2; the D gene is possibly TRBD1 (5 bases). Trimming took off 4 bases at V and 4 bases at J, with 17 bases between the two ends. Germline assignment: CDR1 SGDLS and CDR2 YYNGEE. CDR3 length equals 15 residues. DNA of the CDR3: TGTGCCAGCAGCCCCCATGGCGGCGGGGCCTATGGCTACACCTTC. It specifies CASSPHGGGAYGYTF.

The CDR3 reads CASSQDSRSGGDTQYF. In DNA form, the CDR3 reads TGTGCCAGCAGCCAAGATTCCCGGTCCGGGGGAGATACGCAGTATTTT. The chain carries TRBV4-2 and TRBJ2-3; D might be TRBD2 (6 bases). The V end was cut by 0 bases, the J end by 5 bases, with 15 bases between. The CDR3 loop spans 16 amino acids. The germline V gene encodes CDR1 LGHNA and CDR2 YNFKEQ.

This clonotype was found a few times. The chain employs TRBV29-1 and TRBJ1-2, with TRBD1 matching over 8 bases. This CDR3 is 13 amino acids long. Trimming took 6 bases from V and 4 from J; bases not matched to a gene: 7. Germline CDR1 reads SQVTM; CDR2 reads ANQGSEA. CDR3 in amino acids: CSVDWTGRYGYTF. The CDR3 nucleotides read TGCAGCGTCGATTGGACAGGGCGCTATGGCTACACCTTC.

The rearrangement links TRBV7-9 to TRBJ2-4; D is unclear. This CDR3 is built from 11 residues. CDR1 is SEHNR, CDR2 FQNEAQ, per germline (reference sequence). Trimming removed 8 bases from V and 6 bases from J, with 8 bases in between. The DNA for the CDR3 is TGTGCCAGCGTCGGCGGAAACATTCAGTACTTC. Translating it yields CASVGGNIQYF.

There are a few counts of this clonotype. The chain has TRBV7-2 and TRBJ2-7; 7 bases fit TRBD2. The DNA end is a closer match to TRBJ2-5, so the J assignment may be wrong. This CDR3 is 18 amino acids long. The germline gives CDR1 SGHTA, CDR2 FQGNSA. This chain's CDR3 is CASSLGEWWGEGQETQYF. The DNA of the CDR3 is TGTGCCAGCAGCTTAGGAGAATGGTGGGGGGAGGGGCAAGAGACCCAGTACTTC.

This clonotype occurred a few times. This sequence joins TRBV18 and TRBJ1-2; D remains ambiguous. CDR1 is KGHSH, CDR2 LQKENI, per germline. V lost 3 bases, J lost 2 bases, and 13 bases lay in between. The CDR3 has 15 amino acids. This chain's CDR3 is CASSPAAGLNYGYTF. CDR3 DNA: TGTGCCAGCTCACCCGCGGCGGGATTGAACTATGGCTACACCTTC.

The chain couples TRBV4-3 to TRBJ2-7; 7 bases align to TRBD2. Per germline, CDR1 LGHNA and CDR2 YSLEER. V lost 4 bases and J lost 4; bases outside the gene matches: 7. The CDR3 length is 14 residues. In nucleotides, the CDR3 is TGCGCCAGCAGCCGGGACCCGGGGGGTTACGAGCAGTACTTC. This encodes CASSRDPGGYEQYF.

The genes are TRBV10-3 and TRBJ2-6, with D perhaps matching TRBD1 (6 bases). Trimming removed 2 bases from V and 5 bases from J, with 7 bases in between. Germline V gives CDR1 ENHRY, CDR2 SYGVKD. The CDR3 runs 14 residues. CDR3 sequence (DNA): TGTGCCATCAGTGAGGGGGGCTGGGCCAACGTCCTGACTTTC. It translates to CAISEGGWANVLTF.

The table lists this clonotype with a few counts. The chain employs TRBV6-1 and TRBJ2-7; no reliable D call. The better agreement between TRBJ2-5 and the DNA end casts doubt on the J call. The CDR3 is 12 residues long. Germline V gives CDR1 MNHNS, CDR2 SASEGT. CDR3 in DNA: TGTGCCAGCAGTGATTCTCCGGTGACCCAGTACTTC. It translates to CASSDSPVTQYF.